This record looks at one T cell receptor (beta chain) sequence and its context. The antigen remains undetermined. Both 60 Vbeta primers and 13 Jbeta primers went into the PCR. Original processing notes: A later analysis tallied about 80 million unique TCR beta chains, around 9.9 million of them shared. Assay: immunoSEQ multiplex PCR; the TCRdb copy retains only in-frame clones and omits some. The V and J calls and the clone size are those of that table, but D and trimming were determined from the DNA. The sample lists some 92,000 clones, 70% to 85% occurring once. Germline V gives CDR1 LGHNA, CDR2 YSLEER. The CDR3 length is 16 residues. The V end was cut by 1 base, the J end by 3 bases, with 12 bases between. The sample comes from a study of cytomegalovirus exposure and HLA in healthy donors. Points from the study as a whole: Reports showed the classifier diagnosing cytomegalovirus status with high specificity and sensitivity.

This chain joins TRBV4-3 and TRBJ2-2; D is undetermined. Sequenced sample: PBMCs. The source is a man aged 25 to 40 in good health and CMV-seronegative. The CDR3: CASSQAQIPDTGELFF. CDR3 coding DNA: TGCGCCAGCAGCCAAGCACAGATTCCGGACACCGGGGAGCTGTTTTTT.